Following are 2 T cell receptor beta chains from one sample sequenced in a study of cytomegalovirus exposure and HLA in healthy donors. The PCR had 60 Vbeta and 13 Jbeta primers. Clones were read by immunoSEQ multiplex PCR, and TCRdb kept only the in-frame ones, dropping some. The profile shows fewer than 120,000 clones, less than 85% of them singletons. Sequencing used PBMCs. All receptors come from a young man in good health and CMV-seropositive.

V and J are TRBV2 and TRBJ2-6; D is unresolved. Trimming pared 5 bases from V and 0 bases from J, leaving 11 bases between. Per the germline V gene, CDR1 is SNHLY and CDR2 is FYNNEI. The length of the CDR3 is 16 residues. CDR3 region: CASSPRLISGANVLTF. The CDR3 region has the DNA TGTGCCAGCAGTCCGCGGTTAATCTCTGGGGCCAACGTCCTGACTTTC.

The chain employs TRBV30 and TRBJ2-7, with 7 nucleotides matching TRBD2. Per germline, CDR1 GTSNPN and CDR2 SVGIG (reference sequence). The J segment lost 3 bases and the V segment lost 8 bases, leaving 7 bases of the junction unmatched. CDR3 length: 12 residues. DNA for the CDR3: TGTGCCAGGGGAGGGATACTCTACGAGCAGTACTTC. Amino acid sequence: CARGGILYEQYF.